This TCR beta chain was sequenced for a study of blood T cell repertoires in COVID-19. Trimming stripped 1 base from V and 3 bases from J, with 9 bases between. The CDR3 extends over 14 amino acids. Looked up from germline, CDR1 is SEHNR and CDR2 is FQNEAQ (reference sequence). The method was immunoSEQ multiplex PCR; TCRdb's version includes in-frame clones alone and lacks a portion of them. The sample has over 45,000 clones; 83% are singletons. Sequencing was done on a sample of peripheral blood. This TCR was sampled from a human donor in a cohort sampled during active COVID-19. This rearrangement joins TRBV7-9 to TRBJ1-2; a possible D gene is TRBD1 (6 bases). CDR3 bases: TGTGCCAGCAGCTTAGGCGGGGGCGACTATGGCTACACCTTC. Amino acid sequence: CASSLGGGDYGYTF.